Listed below are T cell receptor beta chains from one sample, sequenced in a study of blood T cell repertoires in COVID-19. Sequenced by immunoSEQ multiplex PCR; TCRdb stores in-frame clones only, minus some. The sample consists of 250,000 or so clones, about four fifths of them appearing once. The sequencing sample was made of peripheral blood. These receptors all stem from a man aged 25-45 years who had recovered from COVID-19. Each CDR3 is given with its conserved first and last residue. Fields, in order: D gene, V gene, clone size, J gene, CDR3 protein, CDR3 DNA. A D gene is named only where the DNA matches it firmly. Size values are once, few and many counts, or a class for expanded clones, and some rows have none.

TRBD1	TRBV19	few	TRBJ1-1	CASSKTGVNTEAFF	TGTGCCAGTAGTAAGACAGGGGTGAACACTGAAGCTTTCTTT
.	TRBV9	.	TRBJ2-2	CASSTRGLGTGELFF	TGTGCCAGCAGCACCCGGGGTTTGGGGACCGGGGAGCTGTTTTTT
TRBD1	TRBV7-9	.	TRBJ1-2	CASSSQGTGYGYTF	TGTGCCAGCAGTTCCCAGGGGACAGGCTATGGCTACACCTTC
.	TRBV18	.	TRBJ1-1	CASSPPGAPGGEAFF	TGTGCCAGCTCACCACCGGGGGCCCCGGGCGGTGAAGCTTTCTTT
.	TRBV5-1	.	TRBJ1-4	CASSFMESTNEKLFF	TGCGCCAGCAGCTTTATGGAGTCTACTAATGAAAAACTGTTTTTT
.	TRBV11-2	.	TRBJ2-2	CASSFELPFGELFF	TGTGCCAGCAGCTTCGAACTACCCTTCGGGGAGCTGTTTTTT
.	TRBV7-3	few	TRBJ1-2	CASTRNHGERPYTF	TGTGCCAGCACTAGAAACCACGGAGAGAGACCCTACACCTTC
TRBD1	TRBV2	once	TRBJ1-3	CASSPDRLVSGNTIYF	TGTGCCAGCAGCCCGGACAGGCTGGTCTCTGGAAACACCATATATTTT
.	TRBV3-1/TRBV3-2	.	TRBJ1-2	CASSQEGMGQGPANYGYTF	TGTGCCAGCAGCCAAGAAGGGATGGGGCAGGGCCCAGCTAACTATGGCTACACCTTC
TRBD1	TRBV19	.	TRBJ1-5	CASSITGGNQPQHF	TGTGCCAGTAGTATAACAGGGGGCAATCAGCCCCAGCATTTT
.	TRBV27	.	TRBJ2-7	CASSFGMTYEQYF	TGTGCCAGCAGTTTCGGTATGACCTACGAGCAGTACTTC
.	TRBV11-2	.	TRBJ1-4	CASSLSRLPGSEKLFF	TGTGCCAGCAGCTTATCCCGCCTCCCGGGGAGTGAAAAACTGTTTTTT
TRBD2	TRBV4-2	.	TRBJ2-3	CASSQSSEGLAGGGDTQYF	TGTGCCAGCAGCCAATCCTCGGAGGGACTAGCGGGGGGCGGGGATACGCAGTATTTT
TRBD1	TRBV10-2	.	TRBJ2-7	CASRDRGFEQYF	TGCGCCAGCAGGGACAGGGGTTTCGAGCAGTACTTC
TRBD1	TRBV19	.	TRBJ1-5	CASSQGAGQPQHF	TGTGCCAGTAGTCAGGGGGCCGGTCAGCCCCAGCATTTT
TRBD1	TRBV5-4	.	TRBJ2-5	CASKGQLQETQYF	TGTGCCAGCAAGGGACAGCTCCAAGAGACCCAGTACTTC
TRBD2	TRBV9	.	TRBJ2-1	CASSVDIRLAGEREQFF	TGTGCCAGCAGCGTAGACATCAGACTAGCGGGGGAACGTGAGCAGTTCTTC
TRBD2	TRBV9	once	TRBJ2-1	CASSPSGVAGDEQFF	TGTGCCAGCAGCCCGAGCGGGGTAGCTGGCGATGAGCAGTTCTTC
.	TRBV2	.	TRBJ2-5	CASSEMGQKETQYF	TGTGCCAGCAGTGAAATGGGGCAGAAAGAGACCCAGTACTTC
.	TRBV7-9	.	TRBJ2-1	CATGQSSYNEQFF	TGTGCCACCGGACAGAGCTCCTACAATGAGCAGTTCTTC
.	TRBV11-3	.	TRBJ2-5	CASSSGFLETQYF	TGTGCCAGCAGTTCGGGTTTTTTAGAGACCCAGTACTTC
.	TRBV3-1/TRBV3-2	.	TRBJ2-3	CASSRNSRDDTQYF	TGTGCCAGCAGCCGAAACTCCAGGGATGATACGCAGTATTTT
.	TRBV7-2	.	TRBJ1-5	CASSLDRAGGQPQHF	TGTGCCAGCAGCTTAGACAGGGCGGGGGGTCAGCCCCAGCATTTT
.	TRBV18	.	TRBJ1-4	CASSRDRQKHEKLFF	TGTGCCAGCTCACGAGATCGACAGAAGCACGAAAAACTGTTTTTT
TRBD1	TRBV14	.	TRBJ1-2	CASSQAYRGLYGYTF	TGTGCCAGCAGCCAAGCTTACAGGGGGCTCTATGGCTACACCTTC
.	TRBV5-1	.	TRBJ1-1	CASSFGTSNTEAFF	TGCGCCAGCAGCTTCGGGACATCGAACACTGAAGCTTTCTTT
TRBD2	TRBV5-1	.	TRBJ2-2	CASNPVGLAGTGELFF	TGCGCCAGCAATCCTGTTGGACTAGCGGGCACCGGGGAGCTGTTTTTT
.	TRBV7-9	.	TRBJ1-1	CASSLFGRSAFF	TGTGCCAGCAGCTTATTCGGGAGATCTGCTTTCTTT
.	TRBV5-1	few	TRBJ1-2	CASAAGPIRSGGYTF	TGCGCCAGCGCCGCCGGTCCCATCAGGAGCGGTGGCTACACCTTC
TRBD1	TRBV19	.	TRBJ1-5	CASGGTGGQPQHF	TGTGCCAGTGGGGGGACAGGGGGACAGCCCCAGCATTTT
TRBD2	TRBV2	.	TRBJ2-1	CASSEWGLASYNEQFF	TGTGCCAGCAGTGAATGGGGACTAGCGTCCTACAATGAGCAGTTCTTC
.	TRBV7-6	.	TRBJ1-1	CASSLAPDRNTEAFF	TGTGCCAGCAGCTTAGCCCCGGACAGGAACACTGAAGCTTTCTTT
TRBD1	TRBV19	.	TRBJ1-2	CASSPGQGTINYGYTF	TGTGCCAGTAGTCCGGGACAGGGAACTATTAACTATGGCTACACCTTC
TRBD2	TRBV6-5	.	TRBJ2-5	CASSPWTSAQETQYF	TGTGCCAGCAGTCCGTGGACTAGCGCCCAAGAGACCCAGTACTTC
.	TRBV19	.	TRBJ1-5	CASSTRGKGAQHF	TGTGCCAGTAGTACCAGGGGAAAGGGAGCCCAGCATTTT
TRBD1	TRBV5-1	.	TRBJ2-5	CASSLVWTGQETQYF	TGCGCCAGCAGCTTGGTGTGGACAGGACAAGAGACCCAGTACTTC
TRBD1	TRBV3-1/TRBV3-2	.	TRBJ2-7	CASSLRGTGLSYEQYF	TGTGCCAGCAGCCTTCGCGGGACAGGGTTATCCTACGAGCAGTACTTC
TRBD2	TRBV9	once	TRBJ2-3	CASSQPRGGGDNTQYF	TGTGCCAGCAGCCAACCACGGGGCGGGGGTGACAATACGCAGTATTTT
TRBD1	TRBV19	.	TRBJ2-7	CASSGRDSSYEQYF	TGTGCCAGTAGTGGCCGGGACAGCTCCTACGAGCAGTACTTC
.	TRBV28	.	TRBJ1-4	CASSFGGGGGEKLFF	TGTGCCAGCAGCTTCGGGGGGGGCGGCGGAGAAAAACTGTTTTTT
.	TRBV9	.	TRBJ2-2	CASSVGRLGDGELFF	TGTGCCAGCAGCGTAGGAAGGCTGGGCGACGGGGAGCTGTTTTTT
.	TRBV6-5	.	TRBJ2-7	CASSFRGGSYEQYF	TGTGCCAGCAGTTTTAGGGGGGGCAGCTACGAGCAGTACTTC
.	TRBV7-2	.	TRBJ1-5	CASSQGRGSGNQPQHF	TGTGCCAGCAGTCAAGGAAGGGGTTCGGGCAATCAGCCCCAGCATTTT
.	TRBV7-9	.	TRBJ2-7	CASSLDSGNYEQYF	TGTGCCAGCAGCTTAGATTCCGGTAACTACGAGCAGTACTTC
.	TRBV5-4	.	TRBJ2-5	CASSFIKEGETQYF	TGTGCCAGCAGCTTTATAAAGGAGGGGGAGACCCAGTACTTC
TRBD1	TRBV3-1/TRBV3-2	once	TRBJ1-6	CASSQGTGQVSLHF	TGTGCCAGCAGCCAGGGGACAGGGCAGGTTTCCCTCCACTTT
TRBD1	TRBV4-1	.	TRBJ2-1	CASSQGVRGKGTYNEQFF	TGCGCCAGCAGCCAAGGAGTCAGGGGGAAGGGGACCTACAATGAGCAGTTCTTC
TRBD1	TRBV5-1	.	TRBJ1-2	CASSLGQGNYGYTF	TGCGCCAGCAGCCTCGGACAGGGCAACTATGGCTACACCTTC